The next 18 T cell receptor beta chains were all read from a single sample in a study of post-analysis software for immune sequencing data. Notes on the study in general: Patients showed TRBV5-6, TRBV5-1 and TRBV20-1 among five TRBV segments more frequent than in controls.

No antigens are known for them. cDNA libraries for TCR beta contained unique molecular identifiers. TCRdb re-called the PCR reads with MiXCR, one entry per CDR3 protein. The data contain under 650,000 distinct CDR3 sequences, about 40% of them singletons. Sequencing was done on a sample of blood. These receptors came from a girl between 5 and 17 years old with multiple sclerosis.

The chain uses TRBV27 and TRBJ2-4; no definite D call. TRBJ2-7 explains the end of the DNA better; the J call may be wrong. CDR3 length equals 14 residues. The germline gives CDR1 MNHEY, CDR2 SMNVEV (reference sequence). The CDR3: CASSGRNFGYEQYF. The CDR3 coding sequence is TGTGCCAGCAGTGGCCGGAATTTCGGCTACGAGCAGTACTTC.

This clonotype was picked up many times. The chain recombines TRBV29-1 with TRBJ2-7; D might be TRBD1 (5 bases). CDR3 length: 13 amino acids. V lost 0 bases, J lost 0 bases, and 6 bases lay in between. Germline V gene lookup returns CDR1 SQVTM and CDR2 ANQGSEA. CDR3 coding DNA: TGCAGCGTTGAAGAAGACAGCTCCTACGAGCAGTACTTC. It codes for CSVEEDSSYEQYF.

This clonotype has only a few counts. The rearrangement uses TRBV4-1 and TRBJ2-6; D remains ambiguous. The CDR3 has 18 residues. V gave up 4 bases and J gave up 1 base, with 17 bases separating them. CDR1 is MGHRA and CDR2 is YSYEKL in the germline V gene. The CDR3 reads CASSPSPVRPSGANVLTF. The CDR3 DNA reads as TGCGCCAGCAGCCCCTCGCCGGTGCGGCCATCTGGGGCCAACGTCCTGACTTTC.

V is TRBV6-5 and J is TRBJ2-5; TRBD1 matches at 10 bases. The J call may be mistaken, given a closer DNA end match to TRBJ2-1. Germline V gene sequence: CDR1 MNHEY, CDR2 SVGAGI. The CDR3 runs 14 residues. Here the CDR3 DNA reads TGTGCCAGCAGCAGGACAGGGGGAAGCGATGAGCAGTTCTTC. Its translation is CASSRTGGSDEQFF.

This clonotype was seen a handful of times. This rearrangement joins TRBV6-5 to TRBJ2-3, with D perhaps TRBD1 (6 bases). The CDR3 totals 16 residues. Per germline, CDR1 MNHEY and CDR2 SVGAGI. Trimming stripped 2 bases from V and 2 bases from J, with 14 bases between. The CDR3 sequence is CASSYGDTASTDTQYF. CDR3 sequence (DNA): TGTGCCAGCAGTTACGGGGACACAGCTTCCACAGATACGCAGTATTTT.

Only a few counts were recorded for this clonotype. CDR3 sequence: CASSRRDYYEQYF. The DNA of the CDR3 is TGTGCCAGCAGCCGCCGGGATTACTACGAGCAGTACTTC. The chain has TRBV7-2 and TRBJ2-7; possible D gene TRBD2, 5 bases. This CDR3 has 13 residues. CDR1 and CDR2 (germline): SGHTA, FQGNSA. With 5 bases removed from V and 3 bases from J, the gap between germline ends came to 11 bases.

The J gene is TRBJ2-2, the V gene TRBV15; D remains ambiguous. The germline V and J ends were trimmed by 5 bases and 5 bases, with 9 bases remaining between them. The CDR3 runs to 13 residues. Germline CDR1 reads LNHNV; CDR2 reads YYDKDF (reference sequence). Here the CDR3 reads CATSVRGTGELFF. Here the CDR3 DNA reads TGTGCCACCAGCGTGCGCGGTACCGGGGAGCTGTTTTTT.

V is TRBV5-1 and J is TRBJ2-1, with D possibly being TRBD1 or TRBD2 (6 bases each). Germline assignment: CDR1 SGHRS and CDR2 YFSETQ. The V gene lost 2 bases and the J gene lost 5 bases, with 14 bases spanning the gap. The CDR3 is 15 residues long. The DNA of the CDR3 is TGCGCCAGCAGCTTACAGGGAGGAAGGGACAATGAGCAGTTCTTC. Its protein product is CASSLQGGRDNEQFF.

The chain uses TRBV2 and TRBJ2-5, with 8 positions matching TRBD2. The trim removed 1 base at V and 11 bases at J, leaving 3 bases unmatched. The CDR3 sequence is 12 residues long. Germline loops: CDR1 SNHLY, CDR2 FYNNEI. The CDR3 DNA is TGTGCCAGCAGTGAAGGGGCTAGCGGGCAGTACTTC. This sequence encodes CASSEGASGQYF.

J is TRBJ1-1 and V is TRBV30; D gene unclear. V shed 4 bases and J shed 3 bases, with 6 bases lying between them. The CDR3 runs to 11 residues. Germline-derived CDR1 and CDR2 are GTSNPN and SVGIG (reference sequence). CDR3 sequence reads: CAWTWDTEAFF. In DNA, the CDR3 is TGTGCCTGGACATGGGACACTGAAGCTTTCTTT.

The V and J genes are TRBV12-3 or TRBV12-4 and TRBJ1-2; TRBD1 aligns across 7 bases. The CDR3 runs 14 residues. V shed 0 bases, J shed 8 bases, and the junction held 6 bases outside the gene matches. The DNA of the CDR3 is TGTGCCAGCAGTTTAGCAGGGGGCTATGGAGGCTACACCTTC. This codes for CASSLAGGYGGYTF.

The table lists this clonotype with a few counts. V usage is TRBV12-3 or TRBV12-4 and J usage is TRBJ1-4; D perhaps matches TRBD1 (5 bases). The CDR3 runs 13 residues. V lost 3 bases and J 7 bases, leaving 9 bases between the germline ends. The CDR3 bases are TGTGCCAGCAGTTTGGGGCAGGGTGAAAAACTGTTTTTT. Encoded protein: CASSLGQGEKLFF.

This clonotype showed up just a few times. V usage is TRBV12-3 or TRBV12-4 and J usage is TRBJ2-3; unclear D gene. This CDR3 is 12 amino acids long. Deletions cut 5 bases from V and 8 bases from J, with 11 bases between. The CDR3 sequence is CASSRTEVTQYF. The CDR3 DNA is TGTGCCAGCAGTCGGACCGAGGTTACGCAGTATTTT.

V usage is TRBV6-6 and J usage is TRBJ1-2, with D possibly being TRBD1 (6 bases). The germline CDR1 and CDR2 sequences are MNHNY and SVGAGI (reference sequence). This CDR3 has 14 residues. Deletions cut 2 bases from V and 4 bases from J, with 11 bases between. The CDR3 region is CASSYTGGGYGYTF. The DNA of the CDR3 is TGTGCCAGCAGTTACACGGGGGGCGGCTATGGCTACACCTTC.

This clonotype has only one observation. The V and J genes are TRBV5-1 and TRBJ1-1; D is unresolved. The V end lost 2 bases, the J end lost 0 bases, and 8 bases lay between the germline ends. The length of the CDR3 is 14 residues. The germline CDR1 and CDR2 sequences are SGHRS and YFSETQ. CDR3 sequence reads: CASSFSSVNTEAFF. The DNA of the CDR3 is TGCGCCAGCAGCTTCTCTTCAGTGAACACTGAAGCTTTCTTT.

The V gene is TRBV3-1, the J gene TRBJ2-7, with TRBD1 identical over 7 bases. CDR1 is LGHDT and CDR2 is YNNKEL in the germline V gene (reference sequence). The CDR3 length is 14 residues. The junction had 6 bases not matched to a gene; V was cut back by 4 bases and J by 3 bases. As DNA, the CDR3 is TGTGCCAGCAGCCTTCCCGGGACAGTCTACGAGCAGTACTTC. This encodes CASSLPGTVYEQYF.

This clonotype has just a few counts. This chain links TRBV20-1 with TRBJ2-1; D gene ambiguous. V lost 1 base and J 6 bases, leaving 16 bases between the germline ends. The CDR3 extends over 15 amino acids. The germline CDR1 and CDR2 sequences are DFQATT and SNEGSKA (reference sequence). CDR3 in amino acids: CSARAPRTGPNEQFF. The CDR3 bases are TGCAGTGCTAGAGCCCCAAGGACCGGCCCCAATGAGCAGTTCTTC.

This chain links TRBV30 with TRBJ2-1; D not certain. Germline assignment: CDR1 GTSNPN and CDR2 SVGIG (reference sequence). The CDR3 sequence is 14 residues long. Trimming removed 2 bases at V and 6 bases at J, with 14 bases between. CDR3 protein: CAWSPPEYLNEQFF. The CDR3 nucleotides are TGTGCCTGGAGTCCACCCGAATACCTCAATGAGCAGTTCTTC.